This record concerns one T cell receptor beta chain sequence. Its antigen is unknown. These data belong to a study of T cell responses to AZD1222 COVID-19 vaccine. In the study overall: Second-dose timings of about 4 or about 12 weeks were pooled. Study conclusions and caveats: White British ancestry dominated among donors, who included more females, and clonal diversity was possibly underestimated.

Sequenced by immunoSEQ multiplex PCR; TCRdb stores in-frame clones only, minus some. The sample includes 200,000 to 300,000 clones, approximately 95% of them seen just once. The CDR3 covers 13 residues. J was trimmed by 5 bases and V by 7 bases; bases with no gene match: 7. Germline lookup yields CDR1 GTSNPN and CDR2 SVGIG (reference sequence). The sample here was peripheral blood, taken on day 0 of AZD1222 vaccination. This receptor was obtained from an adult in good health. The chain uses TRBV30 and TRBJ1-2, with 10 bases matching TRBD1. CDR3 DNA sequence: TGTGCCTCGTCTGGGACAGGGGTTTATGGCTACACCTTC. Translation: CASSGTGVYGYTF.